This T cell receptor beta chain was documented in a study of cytomegalovirus exposure and HLA in healthy donors. Whole-study findings and limits: Apparent HLA restriction characterized most CMV-associated TCR beta chains in a later analysis.

The PCR ran on 60 Vbeta and 13 Jbeta primers. The protocol was immunoSEQ multiplex PCR, while the TCRdb copy is restricted to in-frame clones and leaves out a portion. The sample lists approximately 140,000 clones, approximately 80% occurring once. Comment on this clone: The target antigen is unknown.

V gave up 0 bases and J gave up 4 bases, with 7 bases separating them. The germline V gene encodes CDR1 SGHAT and CDR2 FQNNGV. The CDR3 has 14 amino acids. The sequenced material came from PBMCs. The chain joins TRBV11-2 to TRBJ1-5; maybe TRBD1 (5 bases). The sequence came from a woman aged 45-65 years in good health and CMV-seronegative. CDR3 in amino acids: CASSLERQNQPQHF. DNA for the CDR3: TGTGCCAGCAGCTTAGAGAGACAGAATCAGCCCCAGCATTTT. Drawing the rest from reference TRBV11-2 and TRBJ1-5, the complete variable domain is EAGVAQSPRYKIIEKRQSVAFWCNPISGHATLYWYQQILGQGPKLLIQFQNNGVVDDSQLPKDRFSAERLKGVDSTLKIQPAKLEDSAVYLCASSLERQNQPQHFGDGTRLSIL.